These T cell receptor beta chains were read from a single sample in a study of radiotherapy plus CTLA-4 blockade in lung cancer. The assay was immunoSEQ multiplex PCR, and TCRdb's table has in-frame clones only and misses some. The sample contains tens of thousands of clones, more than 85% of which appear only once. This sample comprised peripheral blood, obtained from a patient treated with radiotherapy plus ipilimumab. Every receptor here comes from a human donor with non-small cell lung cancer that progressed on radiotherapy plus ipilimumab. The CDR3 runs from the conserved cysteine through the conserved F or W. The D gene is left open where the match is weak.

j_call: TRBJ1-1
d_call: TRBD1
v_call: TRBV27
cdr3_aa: CASSGQGVRTEAFF

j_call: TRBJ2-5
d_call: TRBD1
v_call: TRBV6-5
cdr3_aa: CASSYVGTGGRETQYF

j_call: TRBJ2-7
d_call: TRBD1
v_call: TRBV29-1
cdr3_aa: CSVPGQGERGEQYF

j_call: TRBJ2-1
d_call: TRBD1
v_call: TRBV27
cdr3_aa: CASRGMGQGSYNEQFF

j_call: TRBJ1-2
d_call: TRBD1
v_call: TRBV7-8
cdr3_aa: CASSSRQGGGYGYTF

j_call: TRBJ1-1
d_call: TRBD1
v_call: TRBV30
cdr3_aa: CAWSHRTGEAFF

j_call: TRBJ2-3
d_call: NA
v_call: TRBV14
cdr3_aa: CASSHLGGGSTDTQYF

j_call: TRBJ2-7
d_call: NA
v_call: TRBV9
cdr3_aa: CASSVAIGVGYEQYF

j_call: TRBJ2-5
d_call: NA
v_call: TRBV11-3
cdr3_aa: CASSLLGWQETQYF

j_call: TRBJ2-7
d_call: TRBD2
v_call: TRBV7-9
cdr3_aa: CASAGLAGTWYF

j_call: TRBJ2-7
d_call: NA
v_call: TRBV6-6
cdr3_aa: CASSPTVGAEQYF

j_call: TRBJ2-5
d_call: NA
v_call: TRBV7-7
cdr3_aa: CASSRTGEQETQYF

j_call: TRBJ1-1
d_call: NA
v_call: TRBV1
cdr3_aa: CTSSQLVARDTEAFF

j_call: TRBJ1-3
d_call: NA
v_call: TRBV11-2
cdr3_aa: CASSFGLPSGNTIYF

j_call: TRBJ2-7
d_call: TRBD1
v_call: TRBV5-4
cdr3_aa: CASSRDRAYEQYF

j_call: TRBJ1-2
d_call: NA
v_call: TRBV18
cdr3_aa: CASSANLYGYTF

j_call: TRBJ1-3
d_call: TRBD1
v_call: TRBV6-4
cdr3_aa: CASSDPDRSSGNTIYF

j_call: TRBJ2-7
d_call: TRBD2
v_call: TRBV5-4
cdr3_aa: CASSAGTRIDEQYF